These T cell receptor beta chains were read from a single sample in a study of fetal regulatory T cell absence and autoimmunity. Clones were sequenced by immunoSEQ multiplex PCR, and TCRdb holds only the in-frame ones, with some missing. Among approximately 94,000 clones listed, around 72% were seen once. The specimen sequenced was pancreas tissue. The receptors shown here come from a male donor with IPEX syndrome. Each CDR3 is given with its conserved first and last residue. The order of the fields is D gene, V gene, clone size, J gene, CDR3 protein, CDR3 DNA. The D gene is left open where the match is weak. Clone size is stated in some rows and not others, as once, few, many or a class when expanded.

-	TRBV7-6	-	TRBJ2-7	CASSLASANYEQYF	TGTGCCAGCAGCCTCGCTAGCGCCAACTACGAGCAGTACTTC
-	TRBV5-1	-	TRBJ2-6	CASSLSPVANVLTF	TGCGCCAGCAGCTTGAGCCCCGTGGCCAACGTCCTGACTTTC
-	TRBV6-1	-	TRBJ2-7	CASSEAEHVSYEQYF	TGTGCCAGCAGTGAAGCCGAGCACGTCTCCTACGAGCAGTACTTC
TRBD1	TRBV6-1	-	TRBJ1-4	CASRADRGREKLFF	TGTGCCAGCAGGGCCGACAGGGGCAGGGAAAAACTGTTTTTT
TRBD2	TRBV4-2	-	TRBJ2-7	CASSQVAGGPYRVYEQYF	TGTGCCAGCAGCCAAGTAGCGGGAGGGCCCTACAGGGTGTACGAGCAGTACTTC
-	TRBV7-9	-	TRBJ1-3	CASSYGGAGGNTIYF	TGTGCCAGCAGTTATGGAGGAGCTGGCGGAAACACCATATATTTT
-	TRBV6-6	-	TRBJ2-3	CASSFLRGGTDTQYF	TGTGCCAGCAGTTTCCTGAGGGGGGGGACAGATACGCAGTATTTT
TRBD1	TRBV6-5	-	TRBJ1-2	CASSGLTGNYGYTF	TGTGCCAGCAGTGGGTTGACAGGGAACTATGGCTACACCTTC
TRBD2	TRBV7-6	few	TRBJ2-3	CASSRLAVSTDTQYF	TGTGCCAGCAGCCGGCTAGCGGTTAGCACAGATACGCAGTATTTT
TRBD2	TRBV19	-	TRBJ2-5	CASSILAGRETQYF	TGTGCCAGTAGTATACTAGCGGGACGGGAGACCCAGTACTTC
-	TRBV9	-	TRBJ2-4	CASSEGGLGNIQYF	TGTGCCAGCAGCGAGGGGGGCCTTGGGAACATTCAGTACTTC
TRBD1	TRBV4-2	-	TRBJ1-3	CASSQDDRETIYF	TGTGCCAGCAGCCAAGACGACAGGGAAACCATATATTTT
TRBD1	TRBV5-1	-	TRBJ2-7	CASSLAFVTGGTAYEQYF	TGCGCCAGCAGCTTGGCTTTCGTGACAGGGGGCACTGCCTACGAGCAGTACTTC
TRBD1	TRBV6-5	-	TRBJ1-1	CASSSDRGGGRTEAFF	TGTGCCAGCAGTTCCGACAGGGGGGGAGGGAGGACTGAAGCTTTCTTT
-	TRBV6-1	-	TRBJ1-4	CASSAIRGPERKKLFF	TGTGCCAGCAGTGCCATCCGGGGGCCCGAGAGGAAAAAACTGTTTTTT
-	TRBV11-3	once	TRBJ2-2	CASTLRPYGELFF	TGTGCCAGCACCCTTCGGCCCTACGGGGAGCTGTTTTTT
-	TRBV11-2	-	TRBJ2-1	CASSLDGILGRGFF	TGTGCCAGCAGCTTAGATGGGATACTGGGTAGGGGGTTCTTC
TRBD1	TRBV5-1	-	TRBJ1-2	CASSPGTDNYGYTF	TGCGCCAGCAGCCCCGGGACAGATAACTATGGCTACACCTTC
-	TRBV6-1	-	TRBJ2-3	CASSEGWFPGIISTDTQYF	TGTGCCAGCAGTGAAGGTTGGTTTCCGGGGATCATAAGCACAGATACGCAGTATTTT
-	TRBV6-5	-	TRBJ2-7	CASSYSAGDYEQYF	TGTGCCAGCAGTTACTCTGCAGGGGACTACGAGCAGTACTTC
TRBD2	TRBV10-3	-	TRBJ2-4	CAISESGGADKNIQYF	TGTGCCATCAGCGAGAGCGGGGGGGCGGACAAAAACATTCAGTACTTC
TRBD2	TRBV10-2	-	TRBJ2-7	CASRRLAGGREQYF	TGCGCCAGCAGGAGACTAGCGGGGGGGCGGGAGCAGTACTTC
TRBD1	TRBV6-5	-	TRBJ2-5	CASSSRDSQETQYF	TGTGCCAGCAGTTCCCGGGACAGTCAAGAGACCCAGTACTTC
TRBD1	TRBV7-6	-	TRBJ1-4	CASSPGQGLNEKLFF	TGTGCCAGCAGCCCGGGACAGGGGCTTAATGAAAAACTGTTTTTT
-	TRBV5-1	-	TRBJ2-5	CASSKDIEETQYF	TGCGCCAGCAGCAAGGACATAGAAGAGACCCAGTACTTC